The 19 T cell receptor beta chains below were found in one sample sequenced in a study of early T cells in non-severe SARS-CoV-2 infection. TCRdb recomputed calls from the 5' RACE reads with MiXCR, one row per CDR3 protein. This table has about 20,000 distinct CDR3 sequences, 4% to 5.5% appearing once. Source material: whole blood. The receptor set was obtained from an adult who was a healthcare worker with PCR-confirmed SARS-CoV-2 infection or an uninfected control (not recorded which).

This clonotype was detected many times. V usage is TRBV20-1 and J usage is TRBJ1-4; 9 positions agree with TRBD1. The CDR3 totals 17 residues. Per the germline V gene, CDR1 is DFQATT and CDR2 is SNEGSKA (reference sequence). J gave up 3 bases and V 3 bases, and 11 bases lay outside the gene matches. This CDR3 reads CSASPLQGARANEKLFF. The CDR3 DNA reads TGCAGTGCTAGCCCACTACAGGGGGCGCGTGCTAATGAAAAACTGTTTTTT.

This rearrangement joins TRBV7-3 to TRBJ2-1, with 7 nucleotides matching TRBD2. The junction had 7 bases not matched to a gene; V was cut back by 2 bases and J by 6 bases. The CDR3 is made up of 15 amino acids. Germline assignment: CDR1 SGHTA and CDR2 FQGTGA. In DNA form, the CDR3 reads TGTGCCAGCAGCTTACAGGGTAGCGGGTCCAATGAGCAGTTCTTC. Translated: CASSLQGSGSNEQFF.

This clonotype was counted a few times. The rearrangement links TRBV2 to TRBJ2-3; D gene ambiguous. The V gene lost 1 base and the J gene lost 2 bases, with 7 bases spanning the gap. Germline CDR1 SNHLY, CDR2 FYNNEI. This CDR3 is 14 amino acids long. The CDR3 spells CASSEGTFTDTQYF. In nucleotides, the CDR3 is TGTGCCAGCAGTGAAGGGACCTTCACAGATACGCAGTATTTT.

In its sample, this clonotype was seen many times. The rearrangement uses TRBV19 and TRBJ2-5, with D possibly called TRBD1 or TRBD2 (5 bases each). Germline-derived CDR1 and CDR2 are LNHDA and SQIVND (reference sequence). V lost 2 bases to trimming and J lost 4 bases, with 11 bases between them. CDR3 size: 14 residues. CDR3 sequence (DNA): TGTGCCAGTAGTATATCGGCAGGGAGAGAGACCCAGTACTTC. Its protein product is CASSISAGRETQYF.

By sample fraction, this clonotype is medium-sized. The chain recombines TRBV6-6 with TRBJ1-5; D uncertain. This CDR3 is built from 13 residues. The V end was cut by 5 bases, the J end by 1 base, with 6 bases between. Looked up from germline, CDR1 is MNHNY and CDR2 is SVGAGI (reference sequence). CDR3: CASSTASNQPQHF. CDR3 bases: TGTGCCAGCAGTACCGCCAGCAATCAGCCCCAGCATTTT.

The sample holds many counts of this clonotype. The chain uses TRBV7-2 and TRBJ1-2; 9 bases are shared with TRBD1. The CDR3 totals 16 residues. From germline, CDR1 is SGHTA and CDR2 FQGNSA. The ends lost 9 bases at V and 0 bases at J; junction bases unmatched: 11. CDR3 sequence (DNA): TGTGCCAGTTCCCGGACAGGGGTAGGGTCTAACTATGGCTACACCTTC. It encodes CASSRTGVGSNYGYTF.

The chain is built from TRBV6-5 and TRBJ2-7, with D unresolved. This CDR3 region has 14 residues. V was shortened by 3 bases and J by 3 bases, with 12 bases between the two germline ends. The germline gives CDR1 MNHEY, CDR2 SVGAGI. CDR3: CASSYYAGNYEQYF. The DNA for the CDR3 is TGTGCCAGCAGTTATTACGCAGGAAACTACGAGCAGTACTTC.

The V and J genes are TRBV27 and TRBJ1-6; 8 nucleotides match TRBD1. CDR3 length: 13 residues. Per germline, CDR1 MNHEY and CDR2 SMNVEV (reference sequence). V was clipped by 3 bases and J by 10 bases; unmatched bases: 2. The CDR3 protein is CASSLDRASPLHF. The CDR3 nucleotides read TGTGCCAGCAGTTTGGACAGGGCATCACCCCTCCACTTT.

Many counts were recorded for this clonotype. This sequence joins TRBV11-2 and TRBJ2-7, with 7 positions matching TRBD1. V dropped 10 bases and J dropped 0; count of bases not matched to a gene: 6. The germline CDR1 and CDR2 sequences are SGHAT and FQNNGV. This CDR3 is built from 13 residues. The CDR3 nucleotides read TGTGCCATACGGGGACAGAGCTCCTACGAGCAGTACTTC. As protein: CAIRGQSSYEQYF.

The sample holds many counts of this clonotype. V gene TRBV28 combines with J gene TRBJ2-3; tentative D call: TRBD1 (6 bases). Trimming left V 6 bases short and J 0 bases short, with 13 bases between. CDR1 is MDHEN, CDR2 SYDVKM, per germline. The CDR3 covers 15 residues. CDR3 nucleotides: TGTGCCAGCAGCCCTAGGACAGATAGCACAGATACGCAGTATTTT. It specifies CASSPRTDSTDTQYF. The full variable domain, in which reference TRBV28 and TRBJ2-3 provide the parts outside the CDR3, is DVKVTQSSRYLVKRTGEKVFLECVQDMDHENMFWYRQDPGLGLRLIYFSYDVKMKEKGDIPEGYSVSREKKERFSLILESASTNQTSMYLCASSPRTDSTDTQYFGPGTRLTVL.

The chain carries TRBV14 and TRBJ2-1; D ambiguous. Trimming left V 4 bases short and J 0 bases short, with 10 bases between. This CDR3 has 15 residues. Germline assignment: CDR1 SGHDN and CDR2 FVKESK. The CDR3 nucleotides are TGTGCCAGCAGCCCCGTAACTTACTCCTACAATGAGCAGTTCTTC. It codes for CASSPVTYSYNEQFF.

This clonotype was observed many times. The chain has TRBV18 and TRBJ2-1, with 9 bases aligning to TRBD2. Germline lookup yields CDR1 KGHSH and CDR2 LQKENI. This CDR3 is built from 17 residues. V shed 1 base, J shed 5 bases, and the junction held 9 bases outside the gene matches. CDR3 sequence (DNA): TGTGCCAGCTCACCACAAGAGATAGCGGGGGAAGACAATGAGCAGTTCTTC. Translating gives CASSPQEIAGEDNEQFF.

The chain uses TRBV27 and TRBJ2-7; D tentatively reads TRBD1 or TRBD2 (5 bases each). Per germline, CDR1 MNHEY and CDR2 SMNVEV (reference sequence). The CDR3 sequence is 15 residues long. The germline V and J ends were trimmed by 0 bases and 7 bases, with 16 bases remaining between them. The CDR3, as DNA: TGTGCCAGCAGTTTATCGGGCTGGGGGTTCAGGGAGCAGTACTTC. It specifies CASSLSGWGFREQYF.

Points on this clonotype: A much larger clone lies one base from this, so it may be a read error. The chain recombines TRBV29-1 with TRBJ1-1, with D perhaps matching TRBD1 (5 bases). CDR3 size: 13 residues. CDR1 SQVTM and CDR2 ANQGSEA come from the germline V gene. The CDR3: CCVGAAGNTEAFF. The CDR3 DNA follows: TGCTGCGTTGGGGCGGCAGGGAACACTGAAGCTTTCTTT.

This clonotype was seen many times. V and J are TRBV3-1 and TRBJ2-7; 10 bases align to TRBD2. This CDR3 has 14 residues. After removal of 4 bases from V and 5 bases from J, the junction contained 5 bases not matched to a gene. Germline CDR1 reads LGHDT; CDR2 reads YNNKEL (reference sequence). CDR3 in DNA: TGTGCCAGCAGCCCCCGGACTAGCGGCGACGAGCAGTACTTC. This sequence encodes CASSPRTSGDEQYF.

The chain combines TRBV19 with TRBJ1-4, with D uncertain. CDR1 LNHDA and CDR2 SQIVND come from the germline V gene (reference sequence). The length of the CDR3 is 18 residues. Deletions cut 3 bases from V and 0 bases from J, with 17 bases between. CDR3 coding DNA: TGTGCCAGTAGTATTCCCTTTCGGGGATTAGCAACTAATGAAAAACTGTTTTTT. It translates to CASSIPFRGLATNEKLFF.

This rearrangement joins TRBV27 to TRBJ2-6, with a weak D call TRBD2 (5 bases). Deletions cut 10 bases from V and 0 bases from J, with 10 bases between. Looked up from germline, CDR1 is MNHEY and CDR2 is SMNVEV (reference sequence). This CDR3 contains 14 residues. In nucleotides, the CDR3 is TGTGCCACCGGACTGTACTCTGGGGCCAACGTCCTGACTTTC. This encodes CATGLYSGANVLTF.

This clonotype was observed at least ten times. The gene calls are TRBV30 and TRBJ1-5; D not certain. Trimming cost V 2 bases and J 0 bases, with 11 bases left between them. There are 15 residues in the CDR3. From germline, CDR1 is GTSNPN and CDR2 SVGIG (reference sequence). This CDR3 reads CAWSTPDYSNQPQHF. The CDR3 DNA sequence: TGTGCCTGGAGTACTCCTGACTATAGCAATCAGCCCCAGCATTTT. Variable domain in full (rest from reference TRBV30 and TRBJ1-5): SQTIHQWPATLVQPVGSPLSLECTVEGTSNPNLYWYRQAAGRGLQLLFYSVGIGQISSEVPQNLSASRPQDRQFILSSKKLLLSDSGFYLCAWSTPDYSNQPQHFGDGTRLSIL.

This clonotype was found a few times. V and J are TRBV12-3 or TRBV12-4 and TRBJ2-5; D is unclear. The CDR3 loop spans 10 amino acids. Trimming cost V 6 bases and J 3 bases, with 2 bases left between them. CDR3 nucleotide sequence: TGTGCCAGCAGCAAAGAGACCCAGTACTTC. This gives the protein CASSKETQYF.